The entry that follows covers one TCR beta chain sequence. The CDR3 is 14 residues long. Germline V gene data show CDR1 as SQVTM and CDR2 as ANQGSEA. The germline V and J ends were trimmed by 1 base and 1 base, with 10 bases remaining between them. The sample comes from a study of T cell repertoires in cytomegalovirus infection. A single record per CDR3 protein comes from TCRdb applying MiXCR to the reads. The repertoire holds about 740,000 distinct CDR3 sequences, with 35% as singletons. The sequencing input was PBMCs. The chain couples TRBV29-1 to TRBJ2-5; D unresolved. The source of this sequence is a human donor in good health (CMV status not recorded). Some clones in this sample may be carry-over from other donors' samples. The CDR3 loop reads CSVEAARLQETQYF. The CDR3 DNA reads TGCAGCGTTGAAGCGGCCCGCCTCCAAGAGACCCAGTACTTC.